This T cell receptor (beta chain) came from a study of cytomegalovirus exposure and HLA in healthy donors. About the research overall: Approximately 85 million unique TCRs from HLA-typed donors were held in an early data release.

Concerning this clone: Its target is unknown.

Overall study findings and caveats: Common viral pathogens seemed, in a later analysis, to connect with several of the most significant clusters. Clonal expansion, a later analysis showed, was greater in HLA-associated TCR beta chains than in equally common others.

The PCR ran on 60 Vbeta and 13 Jbeta primers. The authors' processing: An analysis performed later counted 60 million to 90 million unique TCR beta chains (around 10 million of them shared). Libraries were prepared by immunoSEQ multiplex PCR; TCRdb keeps only in-frame clonotypes and omits some of them. The D gene and trimming were derived from the DNA, and the V and J assignments and clone size from that table. The data contain 100,000 to 150,000 clones, approximately 80% of them singletons. This CDR3 has 18 amino acids. V trimming: 4 bases; J trimming: 2 bases; junction bases outside the gene matches: 14. The germline gives CDR1 LNHDA, CDR2 SQIVND (reference sequence).

The receptor was derived from a man between 50 and 59 years old in good health and CMV-seropositive. What was sequenced was PBMCs. The genes are TRBV19 and TRBJ2-3; TRBD1 matches at 8 bases. CDR3 in amino acids: CASSSHIPGQGNTDTQYF. In DNA form, the CDR3 reads TGTGCCAGTAGTAGTCATATCCCTGGACAGGGTAACACAGATACGCAGTATTTT.